This T cell receptor (beta chain) came from a study of cytotoxic CD8 clonotypes in ibrutinib-treated CLL. Whole-study results and caveats: Clonality went up at the time of ibrutinib response, stayed stable in sustained remission, and later dropped back toward its baseline level at progression.

Germline values: CDR1 SQVTM, CDR2 ANQGSEA. Trimming took 8 bases from V and 7 from J, leaving 21 bases between them. The CDR3 loop spans 14 amino acids. This table comes from immunoSEQ multiplex PCR, and its TCRdb copy is limited to in-frame clones, with some not included. The sample contains approximately 320,000 clones, 67% of which appear only once. Of note for this clone: Its matching antigen is unknown.

The clonotype was recovered from a human donor with chronic lymphocytic leukemia. The sequenced sample was PBMCs, obtained after 36 months of ibrutinib treatment. This chain joins TRBV29-1 and TRBJ2-1; possibly TRBD1 for D (7 bases). Written as DNA, the CDR3 is TGCAGCACGGAGGGGGCAGGGGGAGGAAATGAGCAGTTCTTC. Protein product: CSTEGAGGGNEQFF.